The 10 T cell receptor beta chains given below trace back to one sample, sequenced in a study of cytomegalovirus exposure and HLA in healthy donors. The PCR used 60 Vbeta and 13 Jbeta primers. Produced via immunoSEQ multiplex PCR; TCRdb's table is partial and in-frame only. The table lists around 150,000 clones. The sample was PBMCs. The origin of the receptors is a woman in her sixties in good health and CMV-seronegative.

The V gene is TRBV11-2, the J gene TRBJ2-5, with a weak D call TRBD1 (5 bases). V was trimmed by 5 bases and J by 5 bases, leaving 9 bases between them. CDR1 is SGHAT and CDR2 is FQNNGV in the germline V gene. This CDR3 contains 12 residues. As DNA, the CDR3 is TGTGCCAGCAGCCCTAGGGGCGAGACCCAGTACTTC. Translating gives CASSPRGETQYF.

The chain uses TRBV19 and TRBJ2-4, with 10 bases identical to TRBD2. CDR3 size: 16 residues. The ends lost 4 bases at V and 9 bases at J; junction bases unmatched: 12. Per germline, CDR1 LNHDA and CDR2 SQIVND (reference sequence). CDR3 sequence (DNA): TGTGCCAGTAGTACCCCGAGTAGCGGGAGGCGGAGCATTCAGTACTTC. Translating it yields CASSTPSSGRRSIQYF.

This rearrangement joins TRBV29-1 to TRBJ2-3; a weak D match, TRBD2 (5 bases). Germline V gene lookup returns CDR1 SQVTM and CDR2 ANQGSEA. Trimming stripped 2 bases from V and 1 base from J, with 10 bases between. There are 14 residues in the CDR3. In DNA, the CDR3 is TGCAGCGTTGAAAGAGGGCGCGGCACAGATACGCAGTATTTT. This translates into CSVERGRGTDTQYF.

This chain joins TRBV25-1 and TRBJ1-3; D not certain. V lost 1 base and J 4 bases, leaving 14 bases between the germline ends. The CDR3 has 16 amino acids. Germline V gives CDR1 MGHDK, CDR2 SYGVNS. This chain's CDR3 is CASSESGGTIGNTIYF. The CDR3, as DNA: TGTGCCAGCAGTGAATCGGGAGGCACTATCGGAAACACCATATATTTT.

J is TRBJ2-1 and V is TRBV29-1; tentative D call: TRBD2 (6 bases). The CDR3 extends over 13 amino acids. V dropped 7 bases and J dropped 0 bases, with 10 bases sitting between them. CDR1 SQVTM and CDR2 ANQGSEA come from the germline V gene. The CDR3, as DNA: TGCAGCGGCGGGGAGAGCTCCTACAATGAGCAGTTCTTC. It specifies CSGGESSYNEQFF.

The rearrangement joins TRBV5-4 to TRBJ2-3, with 7 bases matching TRBD1. The length of the CDR3 is 14 residues. With 2 bases clipped from V and 4 bases from J, the junction kept 4 bases outside the gene matches. The germline V gene has CDR1 SGHNT and CDR2 YYREEE (reference sequence). Here the CDR3 DNA reads TGTGCCAGCAGCTTCCGACAGGGCCCAGATACGCAGTATTTT. Protein product: CASSFRQGPDTQYF. Together with reference TRBV5-4 and TRBJ2-3, the CDR3 gives the full variable domain: ETGVTQSPTHLIKTRGQQVTLRCSSQSGHNTVSWYQQALGQGPQFIFQYYREEENGRGNFPPRFSGLQFPNYSSELNVNALELDDSALYLCASSFRQGPDTQYFGPGTRLTVL.

The rearrangement joins TRBV9 to TRBJ2-3, with D possibly being TRBD2 (6 bases). V was pared by 3 bases and J by 4 bases, with 12 bases between. The CDR3 loop spans 14 amino acids. Germline V CDR1 and CDR2: SGDLS, YYNGEE. The CDR3 sequence is CASSAGGGPDTQYF. The DNA of the CDR3 is TGTGCCAGCAGCGCTGGGGGAGGTCCAGATACGCAGTATTTT.

V usage is TRBV7-9 and J usage is TRBJ2-7, with TRBD2 matching 9 bases. The ends lost 4 bases at V and 5 bases at J; junction bases unmatched: 9. This CDR3 spans 15 amino acids. CDR1 and CDR2 (germline): SEHNR, FQNEAQ (reference sequence). CDR3 in amino acids: CASSSLAGLPNEQYF. As DNA, the CDR3 is TGTGCCAGCAGCTCTCTAGCGGGGTTGCCAAACGAGCAGTACTTC.

The J gene is TRBJ2-2, the V gene TRBV14; the match to TRBD1 covers 10 bases. The CDR3 spans 16 residues. V lost 2 bases and J lost 4; bases outside the gene matches: 4. From germline, CDR1 is SGHDN and CDR2 FVKESK. The CDR3 sequence is CASSQLDRGTTGELFF. For the CDR3, the DNA is TGTGCCAGCAGCCAACTGGACAGGGGGACCACCGGGGAGCTGTTTTTT.

V usage is TRBV4-2 and J usage is TRBJ1-1, with D maybe TRBD1 (5 bases). Looked up from germline, CDR1 is LGHNA and CDR2 is YNFKEQ. V lost 0 bases and J lost 2, with 13 bases in between. The CDR3 spans 16 residues. This chain's CDR3 is CASSQEEGQFNTEAFF. The CDR3 DNA follows: TGTGCCAGCAGCCAAGAGGAGGGGCAGTTCAACACTGAAGCTTTCTTT.